This T cell receptor (beta chain) was profiled in a study of OX40 agonist ivuxolimab in advanced cancers. Background on the study: Dose-escalation patients had hepatocellular carcinoma, melanoma, renal cell or head and neck cancer. People who had prior anti-PD-1, anti-PD-L1 or anti-CTLA-4 therapy could take part, and roughly 40% had some.

Here immunoSEQ multiplex PCR was the method, and the copy in TCRdb shows in-frame clones only, minus some. The table has 45,000 to 55,000 clones, 85% seen once. With V trimmed by 4 bases and J by 8 bases, 7 bases remained unmatched. Per the germline V gene, CDR1 is KGHSH and CDR2 is LQKENI. This CDR3 has 13 residues. The TCR originated in an adult with an advanced solid tumor such as melanoma, head and neck, liver or kidney cancer. The specimen was CD4+ or CD8+ T cells sorted from blood, collected in a trial of the OX40 agonist ivuxolimab. The chain carries TRBV18 and TRBJ1-1; TRBD1 aligns across 7 bases. CDR3 sequence reads: CASSLYRGLEAFF. The DNA of the CDR3 is TGTGCCAGCTCACTCTACAGGGGCTTAGAAGCTTTCTTT.